The 10 T cell receptor beta chains in this list originate from one sample, sequenced in a study of blood T cells in healthy people across ages. A J-beta primer mix and a sample-barcoded 5' primer were used in a second PCR of about 7 to 12 cycles. Each CDR3 protein is one row after TCRdb ran MiXCR on the 5' RACE reads. The top ten clones hold roughly 10% of a sample with approximately 1.5 million distinct CDR3 sequences, almost 35% of them seen once. The sequenced material came from blood. The receptor set was obtained from a woman in her 30s in good health.

The sample holds a few counts of this clonotype. The genes are TRBV12-3 or TRBV12-4 and TRBJ1-1; D gene uncertain. Trimming left V 1 base short and J 1 base short, with 10 bases between. This CDR3 region has 15 residues. CDR3 sequence reads: CASSLGIGRNTEAFF. The CDR3 region has the DNA TGTGCCAGCAGTTTAGGGATAGGGAGGAACACTGAAGCTTTCTTT.

This clonotype was picked up a small number of times. The chain links TRBV7-9 to TRBJ2-1, with 10 bases fitting TRBD2. The CDR3 length is 17 residues. Germline trimming cut 5 bases from V and 5 bases from J; bases unmatched to any gene: 12. Germline CDR1 SEHNR, CDR2 FQNEAQ (reference sequence). As DNA, the CDR3 is TGTGCCAGCAGCGAGGGGCTGACTAGCGGGTTTGACAATGAGCAGTTCTTC. It specifies CASSEGLTSGFDNEQFF.

The V gene is TRBV6-5, the J gene TRBJ2-5; 9 nucleotides agree with TRBD2. The J call may be wrong; the DNA end is better matched by TRBJ2-7. CDR1 and CDR2 from the germline V gene are MNHEY and SVGAGI. This CDR3 is built from 14 residues. Written as DNA, the CDR3 is TGTGCCAGCAGTCTAGCGGGGCCCCCGCACGAGCAGTACTTC. It yields the protein CASSLAGPPHEQYF.

V is TRBV20-1 and J is TRBJ1-6; D gene unclear. This CDR3 is 14 amino acids long. V dropped 1 base and J dropped 2 bases, with 6 bases sitting between them. Looked up from germline, CDR1 is DFQATT and CDR2 is SNEGSKA (reference sequence). The CDR3 sequence: CSARGGPYNSPLHF. CDR3 DNA sequence: TGCAGTGCTAGAGGGGGTCCCTATAATTCACCCCTCCACTTT.

This chain links TRBV11-2 with TRBJ2-7; D is possibly TRBD2 (7 bases). This CDR3 comprises 17 residues. V lost 3 bases to trimming and J lost 9 bases, with 27 bases between them. Germline V gives CDR1 SGHAT, CDR2 FQNNGV. CDR3: CASSFRTDGDYLSAQYF. DNA for the CDR3: TGTGCCAGCAGCTTCCGGACAGACGGGGACTACCTTAGCGCGCAGTACTTC.

This clonotype came up once. An end of the junction differs from the germline gene, which may be a read error. The chain is built from TRBV6-5 and TRBJ2-3; TRBD2 matches 12 bases. The CDR3 covers 17 residues. Germline lookup yields CDR1 MNHEY and CDR2 SVGAGI. This CDR3 reads CAGSLKRLAGVTDTQYF. Written as DNA, the CDR3 is TGTGCCGGCAGTTTAAAGCGACTAGCGGGAGTCACAGATACGCAGTATTTT.

In its sample, this clonotype was seen a few times. This chain connects TRBV24-1 to TRBJ2-7, with D uncertain. The CDR3 sequence is 13 residues long. V was clipped by 5 bases and J by 1 base, with 8 bases between them. CDR1 is KGHDR, CDR2 SFDVKD, per germline. The CDR3 bases are TGTGCCACCAGTGCCGGCAGATCCTACGAGCAGTACTTC. It is translated as CATSAGRSYEQYF.

The chain combines TRBV28 with TRBJ1-2, with 7 bases lining up with TRBD1. Germline CDR1 is MDHEN and CDR2 is SYDVKM. V lost 3 bases, J lost 3 bases, and 10 bases stayed unmatched. The CDR3 is made up of 16 amino acids. Here the CDR3 reads CASSFTGQSLYYGYTF. The CDR3 nucleotides read TGTGCCAGCAGTTTTACGGGACAGAGTTTATACTATGGCTACACCTTC.

This clonotype was detected a few times. The genes are TRBV4-1 and TRBJ2-3; possibly TRBD1 or TRBD2 for D (5 bases each). This CDR3 is 17 amino acids long. CDR1 is MGHRA, CDR2 YSYEKL, per germline. With 3 bases removed from V and 1 base from J, the gap between germline ends came to 17 bases. CDR3 sequence: CASSHARHGDGTDTQYF. The CDR3 DNA reads TGCGCCAGCAGCCACGCGCGTCACGGGGACGGCACAGATACGCAGTATTTT.

This clonotype was seen more than once but under ten times. The V and J genes are TRBV20-1 and TRBJ2-3, with D possibly being TRBD1 (5 bases). The CDR3 consists of 15 residues. V lost 4 bases and J 1 base, leaving 15 bases between the germline ends. Germline V lookup: CDR1 DFQATT, CDR2 SNEGSKA (reference sequence). CDR3 sequence reads: CSATLGVSGTDTQYF. The DNA of the CDR3 is TGCAGTGCTACCCTAGGGGTGAGCGGCACAGATACGCAGTATTTT.